This T cell receptor beta chain was found in a study of T cells of healthy individuals listed by TCRdb under 2018. From its cysteine to its phenylalanine, the CDR3 spans 15 amino acids. Just the 45-base CDR3 DNA is kept, in frame starting at base 1. Trimming takes 4 bases from V and 0 bases from J, and the germline ends sit 16 bases apart. The CDR1 and CDR2 encoded by the germline V gene (reference sequence) are DFQATT and SNEGSKA. Library preparation employed 5' RACE. The sample was run on an Illumina MiSeq. The public reads were run again by TCRdb, first through fastp at Q25 and then through MiXCR, and only productive beta chains were kept. Rows with one shared CDR3 protein collapse into an entry with the most common genes and DNA. The sample table shows some 69,000 distinct CDR3 sequences, and 15% to 20% are seen once. The ten largest clonotypes hold about 4.4% of the sample. This clonotype appeared many times. What antigen it recognizes has not been identified. The input lacks base qualities; no much larger clone sits a single base away.

The sequence was collected from a human donor in good health. The V and J genes are TRBV20-1 and TRBJ2-7; possibly the D gene is TRBD2, per 5 matching bases. Here is the DNA: TGCAGTGCTAACGTGGCGGGCAAACCCTCCTACGAGCAGTACTTC. Its amino acids are CSANVAGKPSYEQYF.